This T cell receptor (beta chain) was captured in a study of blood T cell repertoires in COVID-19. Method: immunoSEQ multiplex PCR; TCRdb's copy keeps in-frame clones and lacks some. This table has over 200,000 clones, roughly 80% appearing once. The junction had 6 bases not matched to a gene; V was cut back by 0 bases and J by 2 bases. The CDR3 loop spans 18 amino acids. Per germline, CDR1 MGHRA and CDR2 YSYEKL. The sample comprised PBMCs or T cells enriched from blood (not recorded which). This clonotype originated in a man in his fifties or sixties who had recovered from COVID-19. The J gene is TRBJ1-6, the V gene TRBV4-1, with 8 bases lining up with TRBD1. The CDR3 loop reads CASSQDWDRRPYNSPLHF. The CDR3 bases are TGCGCCAGCAGCCAAGATTGGGACAGGAGACCCTATAATTCACCCCTCCACTTT.